A single sample is the source of the 7 T cell receptor beta chains below, sequenced in a study of shared clonotypes between healthy human individuals. TCRdb's table, derived via immunoSEQ multiplex PCR, lists solely in-frame clones and lacks some. The profile shows about 1.4 million clones, approximately 96% of them singletons. Source material: naive CD4+ T cells sorted from blood. Documented subset: CD45RA+ positively selected. The receptors shown here come from a young man in good health.

The genes are TRBV9 and TRBJ2-1; possible D gene TRBD2, 7 bases. Trimming stripped 0 bases from V and 10 bases from J, with 14 bases between. Germline lookup yields CDR1 SGDLS and CDR2 YYNGEE. The CDR3 is made up of 14 amino acids. For the CDR3, the DNA is TGTGCCAGCAGCGTAGCTCCCAAGGGGGGGGAGCAGTTCTTC. Its translation: CASSVAPKGGEQFF.

The V and J genes are TRBV11-2 and TRBJ1-1, with 9 nucleotides matching TRBD1. This CDR3 has 17 amino acids. Germline CDR1 is SGHAT and CDR2 is FQNNGV. Trimming at V came to 6 bases and at J to 1 base, leaving 12 bases not matched to a gene. The DNA of the CDR3 is TGTGCCAGCAGTAGGGACAGGGCAAGGAAGGGGAACACTGAAGCTTTCTTT. The encoded protein is CASSRDRARKGNTEAFF.

The rearrangement uses TRBV5-1 and TRBJ2-7; D may be TRBD1 (5 bases). Per germline, CDR1 SGHRS and CDR2 YFSETQ. V was pared by 3 bases and J by 5 bases, with 15 bases between. CDR3 length: 14 amino acids. The DNA of the CDR3 is TGCGCCAGCAGCTACCAGGGAATAGGGGACGAGCAGTACTTC. Translated, it gives CASSYQGIGDEQYF.

The chain has TRBV2 and TRBJ1-1, with 7 bases that match TRBD1. Trimming at V came to 6 bases and at J to 0 bases, leaving 4 bases not matched to a gene. CDR1 SNHLY and CDR2 FYNNEI come from the germline V gene. The CDR3 has 14 amino acids. The CDR3 reads CASSKDRVNTEAFF. The CDR3 DNA sequence: TGTGCCAGCAGCAAAGACAGGGTGAACACTGAAGCTTTCTTT.

The CDR3 reads CASSSQGLGHF. The DNA of the CDR3 is TGTGCCAGCAGTTCACAGGGGCTAGGGCATTTT. J is TRBJ1-5 and V is TRBV28; 7 bases line up with TRBD1. With V trimmed by 4 bases and J by 15 bases, 6 bases remained unmatched. This CDR3 is built from 11 residues. Germline V CDR1 and CDR2: MDHEN, SYDVKM.

The V gene is TRBV10-3, the J gene TRBJ1-4; D is unclear. Germline V CDR1 and CDR2: ENHRY, SYGVKD. Between the trimmed V and J ends, which lost 7 bases and 3 bases, there was a span of 9 bases. The CDR3 covers 13 residues. The CDR3 protein is CAITAQPNEKLFF. The DNA of the CDR3 is TGTGCCATCACGGCCCAGCCTAATGAAAAACTGTTTTTT.

The chain carries TRBV7-9 and TRBJ1-1; D unclear. Trimming shortened V by 7 bases and J by 1 base, and 13 bases separated the two germline ends. This CDR3 region has 14 residues. Germline CDR1 SEHNR, CDR2 FQNEAQ (reference sequence). CDR3 bases: TGTGCCAGCAATCGGGGAGCCAGGAACACTGAAGCTTTCTTT. Translation gives CASNRGARNTEAFF.